The 17 T cell receptor beta chains below were found in one sample sequenced in a study of OX40 agonist ivuxolimab in advanced cancers. Clones were read by immunoSEQ multiplex PCR, and TCRdb kept only the in-frame ones, dropping some. The data hold some 40,000 clones, with roughly 84% observed a single time. The sequencing used CD4+ or CD8+ T cells sorted from blood, collected in a trial of the OX40 agonist ivuxolimab. Every receptor here comes from an adult with an advanced solid tumor such as melanoma, head and neck, liver or kidney cancer.

The chain couples TRBV5-1 to TRBJ2-1; D is unclear. CDR1 and CDR2 (germline): SGHRS, YFSETQ. V was trimmed by 0 bases and J by 15 bases, leaving 13 bases between them. The CDR3 covers 12 residues. The CDR3 bases are TGCGCCAGCAGCTTGGTCCCCTGGGTCAGGTTCTTC. Amino acids: CASSLVPWVRFF.

The V call is TRBV4-1, the J call TRBJ2-1, with a possible D match to TRBD2 (7 bases). Trimming left V 0 bases short and J 8 bases short, with 11 bases between. In germline, CDR1 is MGHRA, CDR2 YSYEKL. This CDR3 is built from 14 residues. CDR3 residues: CASSQEGGLDEQFF. The CDR3 DNA reads as TGCGCCAGCAGCCAAGAGGGGGGGCTCGATGAGCAGTTCTTC.

CDR3 residues: CASSLGQGLIYYGYTF. CDR3 DNA sequence: TGTGCCAGCAGTTTAGGGCAGGGTTTGATTTACTATGGCTACACCTTC. The genes are TRBV28 and TRBJ1-2; D may be TRBD1 (5 bases). Trimming removed 2 bases at V and 3 bases at J, with 16 bases between. The CDR3 has 16 amino acids. Per germline, CDR1 MDHEN and CDR2 SYDVKM.

This chain uses TRBV27 with TRBJ2-1; 8 bases are a match to TRBD2. The CDR3 is 17 amino acids. Per germline, CDR1 MNHEY and CDR2 SMNVEV (reference sequence). V was clipped by 5 bases and J by 5 bases; unmatched bases: 14. The CDR3 is CASSLTGTRGWNNEQFF. In DNA, the CDR3 is TGTGCCAGCAGTCTAACCGGGACTAGAGGTTGGAACAATGAGCAGTTCTTC.

V and J are TRBV4-1 and TRBJ2-1, with a possible D match to TRBD1 (5 bases). The germline V and J ends were trimmed by 1 base and 6 bases, with 7 bases remaining between them. Germline CDR1 reads MGHRA; CDR2 reads YSYEKL. This CDR3 spans 13 amino acids. The CDR3 region has the DNA TGCGCCAGCAGCCAAGGACAGCTCAATGAGCAGTTCTTC. This encodes CASSQGQLNEQFF.

This rearrangement joins TRBV30 to TRBJ1-1; D may be TRBD1 (5 bases). Per germline, CDR1 GTSNPN and CDR2 SVGIG (reference sequence). With 4 bases removed from V and 1 base from J, the gap between germline ends came to 10 bases. CDR3 length: 13 amino acids. This chain's CDR3 is CAWTPTGNTEAFF. The CDR3 DNA sequence: TGTGCCTGGACCCCTACAGGGAACACTGAAGCTTTCTTT.

Comments on this clone: The junction does not match germline at one end; this may be a read error. The V call is TRBV7-2, the J call TRBJ2-3; 12 bases are shared with TRBD2. The CDR3 covers 17 residues. Germline assignment: CDR1 SGHTA and CDR2 FQGNSA. CDR3 residues: CASSLGETSGGTDTQYF. CDR3 bases: TGTGCCAGCAGTTTAGGGGAGACTAGCGGGGGAACAGATACGCAGTATTTT.

V is TRBV5-4 and J is TRBJ2-7, with D perhaps TRBD2 (6 bases). Trimming cost V 3 bases and J 2 bases, with 15 bases left between them. Germline V gene data show CDR1 as SGHNT and CDR2 as YYREEE (reference sequence). CDR3 size: 15 residues. CDR3 DNA: TGTGCCAGCAGCTCGCTGCGGGGCCCCACCTACGAGCAGTACTTC. Translating it yields CASSSLRGPTYEQYF. Full variable domain (rest looked up from reference TRBV5-4 and TRBJ2-7): ETGVTQSPTHLIKTRGQQVTLRCSSQSGHNTVSWYQQALGQGPQFIFQYYREEENGRGNFPPRFSGLQFPNYSSELNVNALELDDSALYLCASSSLRGPTYEQYFGPGTRLTVT.

V and J are TRBV7-9 and TRBJ1-2; D not certain. Germline V CDR1 and CDR2: SEHNR, FQNEAQ (reference sequence). The length of the CDR3 is 12 residues. V lost 8 bases and J 2 bases, leaving 9 bases between the germline ends. The CDR3 region has the DNA TGTGCCAGCGCGCAGGAGAACTATGGCTACACCTTC. Its translation: CASAQENYGYTF.

The chain combines TRBV6-5 with TRBJ1-1; weak D call: TRBD1 (6 bases). The CDR3 is 14 residues long. CDR1 and CDR2 (germline): MNHEY, SVGAGI. The V gene lost 0 bases and the J gene lost 1 base, with 6 bases spanning the gap. CDR3 sequence reads: CASSYSTGNTEAFF. The CDR3, as DNA: TGTGCCAGCAGTTACTCGACAGGGAACACTGAAGCTTTCTTT.

The chain links TRBV27 to TRBJ1-4, with D unresolved. The CDR3 has 15 residues. The V gene's germline CDR1 is MNHEY and CDR2 SMNVEV (reference sequence). V was pared by 4 bases and J by 8 bases, with 17 bases between. The DNA for the CDR3 is TGTGCCAGCAGTTCCTCGACCCGAACGTGGGAAAAACTGTTTTTT. Translating gives CASSSSTRTWEKLFF.

A single count supports this clone. This chain uses TRBV27 with TRBJ1-1; D remains ambiguous. The V and J ends lost 2 bases and 0 bases respectively, with 7 bases between them. The CDR3 loop spans 14 amino acids. Per germline, CDR1 MNHEY and CDR2 SMNVEV (reference sequence). The CDR3 loop is CASSLGGLNTEAFF. The CDR3 DNA sequence: TGTGCCAGCAGTTTAGGCGGTCTGAACACTGAAGCTTTCTTT.

This clone was seen just once. J is TRBJ2-2 and V is TRBV5-4, with D possibly TRBD2 on 6 matching bases. This CDR3 contains 12 residues. Germline V gene sequence: CDR1 SGHNT, CDR2 YYREEE (reference sequence). V was trimmed by 5 bases and J by 5 bases, leaving 7 bases between them. This CDR3 is CASRGGTGELFF. The CDR3, as DNA: TGTGCCAGCAGGGGGGGAACCGGGGAGCTGTTTTTT.

V and J are TRBV27 and TRBJ2-5, with 8 bases lining up with TRBD1. With the DNA end fitting TRBJ2-7 better, the J assignment may be wrong. Germline loops: CDR1 MNHEY, CDR2 SMNVEV (reference sequence). This CDR3 comprises 16 residues. CDR3 sequence reads: CASSLGQGLDSYEQYF. CDR3 DNA: TGTGCCAGCAGTCTCGGACAGGGCTTGGACTCGTACGAGCAGTACTTC.

J is TRBJ2-3 and V is TRBV10-3; D assignment may be TRBD1 or TRBD2 (5 bases each). CDR1 and CDR2 (germline): ENHRY, SYGVKD. The CDR3 loop spans 17 amino acids. V was pared by 4 bases and J by 7 bases, with 24 bases between. CDR3 region: CAISVNREGALGNTQYF. CDR3 DNA: TGTGCCATCAGTGTAAACCGCGAAGGGGCCCTCGGGAATACGCAGTATTTT.

The chain has TRBV19 and TRBJ1-1; D is ambiguous. Germline-derived CDR1 and CDR2 are LNHDA and SQIVND (reference sequence). Trimming shortened V by 1 base and J by 10 bases, and 10 bases separated the two germline ends. The CDR3 loop spans 12 amino acids. CDR3 loop: CASSIGGGSAFF. The DNA of the CDR3 is TGTGCCAGTAGTATAGGAGGAGGGTCAGCTTTCTTT.

In nucleotides, the CDR3 is TGTGCCAGTAGTGGGGGCGGTGGCTACAATGAGCAGTTCTTC. Translating gives CASSGGGGYNEQFF. The rearrangement links TRBV19 to TRBJ2-1; tentative D call: TRBD1 (6 bases). Germline V gene data show CDR1 as LNHDA and CDR2 as SQIVND (reference sequence). CDR3 length equals 14 residues. The V gene lost 5 bases and the J gene lost 3 bases, with 11 bases spanning the gap.